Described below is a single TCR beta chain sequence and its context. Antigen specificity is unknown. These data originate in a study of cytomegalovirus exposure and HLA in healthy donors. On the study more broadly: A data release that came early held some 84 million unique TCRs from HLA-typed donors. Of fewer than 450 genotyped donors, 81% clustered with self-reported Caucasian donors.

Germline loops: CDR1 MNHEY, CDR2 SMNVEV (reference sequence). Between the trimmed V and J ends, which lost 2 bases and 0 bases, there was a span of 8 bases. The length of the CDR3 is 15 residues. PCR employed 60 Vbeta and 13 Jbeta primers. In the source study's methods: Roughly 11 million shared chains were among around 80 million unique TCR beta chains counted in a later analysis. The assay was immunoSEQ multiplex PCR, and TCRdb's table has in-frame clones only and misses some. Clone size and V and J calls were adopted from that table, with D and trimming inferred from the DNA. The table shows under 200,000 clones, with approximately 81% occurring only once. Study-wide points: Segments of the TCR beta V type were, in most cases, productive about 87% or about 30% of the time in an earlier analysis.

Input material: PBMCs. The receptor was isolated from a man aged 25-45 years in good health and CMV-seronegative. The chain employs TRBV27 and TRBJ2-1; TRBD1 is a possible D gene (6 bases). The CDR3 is CASSLRGGSYNEQFF. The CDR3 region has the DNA TGTGCCAGCAGTTTACGAGGGGGCTCCTACAATGAGCAGTTCTTC.